The rows below give T cell receptor beta chains drawn from one sample of a study of vaccination and CD4 T cells after COVID-19. TCRdb reprocessed the PCR reads via MiXCR and lists one record per CDR3 protein. Counted here are 20,000 to 25,000 distinct CDR3 sequences, about three fifths occurring once; the ten biggest clones make up less than 1.5%. The specimen comprised CD4+ T cells from blood, sampled before SARS-CoV-2 vaccination. These receptors all stem from a human donor who had recovered from COVID-19. Both conserved end residues are part of each CDR3. Clone size appears in some rows only: once, few, many, or a class for an expanded clone.

j_call,clone_size,v_call,cdr3_aa
TRBJ1-5,NA,TRBV7-3,CASSADRDQPQHF
TRBJ2-3,NA,TRBV28,CASSLAGGVPDTQYF
TRBJ1-1,NA,TRBV20-1,CSCQGATEAFF
TRBJ1-3,NA,TRBV7-2,CASSPRGGSGNTIYF
TRBJ2-5,NA,TRBV30,CAWSGGRARGTQYF
TRBJ1-1,few,TRBV6-4,CASKRVLDTEAFF
TRBJ1-6,few,TRBV6-1,CASSVTPGRLLGSPLHF
TRBJ1-2,NA,TRBV20-1,CSAGAGTGSGYTF
TRBJ2-1,NA,TRBV27,CASSSALLSGAYNEQFF
TRBJ2-3,NA,TRBV6-1,CASTGSTTIGTQYF
TRBJ1-5,few,TRBV20-1,CSASPVLGNQPQHF
TRBJ2-1,NA,TRBV6-5,CASSYRGPGLALSNEQFF
TRBJ2-7,NA,TRBV29-1,CSVVGQGHEQYF
TRBJ2-7,NA,TRBV27,CASSQTGQSYEQYF
TRBJ1-4,NA,TRBV6-5,CASSYFRQGNEKLFF
TRBJ1-1,NA,TRBV6-5,CASSYSAGTTEAFF
TRBJ2-7,NA,TRBV20-1,CSARDLLTSGSSYEQYF
TRBJ2-5,few,TRBV28,CASSLSSGRGRQETQYF
TRBJ2-7,NA,TRBV5-1,CASSPGTVSYEQYF
TRBJ2-1,NA,TRBV6-1,CASKGTSYGNEQFF
TRBJ2-3,once,TRBV25-1,CASRASRAHTDTQYF
TRBJ1-5,NA,TRBV12-3/TRBV12-4,CASSLELISNQPQHF
TRBJ2-1,NA,TRBV19,CASSRSLAIDEQFF
TRBJ2-1,NA,TRBV7-9,CASNRGDNEQFF
TRBJ2-1,NA,TRBV7-9,CASSPPGLYNEQFF
TRBJ2-3,once,TRBV21-1,CASSPKKGGTDTQYF
TRBJ2-2,few,TRBV21-1,CASIVAGGNTGELFF
TRBJ2-2,NA,TRBV20-1,CSARDQAGQGSGELFF
TRBJ1-5,medium-sized,TRBV6-1,CASSEGGNQPQHF
TRBJ2-2,NA,TRBV7-3,CASSLGLAGGTGELFF
TRBJ2-5,NA,TRBV20-1,CSARAGTEIGGGQYF
TRBJ2-2,NA,TRBV25-1,CASSPNVPGELFF
TRBJ2-7,NA,TRBV28,CASSLVLAGEQYF
TRBJ1-5,NA,TRBV6-5,CASSYSYTAINQPQHF
TRBJ1-1,NA,TRBV29-1,CSVTTGLNTEAFF
TRBJ1-1,NA,TRBV28,CANSFGGVAEAFF
TRBJ2-3,few,TRBV20-1,CSAPHSGRITDTQYF
TRBJ2-7,few,TRBV10-1,CASSERVSSHEQYF
TRBJ2-2,few,TRBV20-1,CSARKPGLEAGELFF
TRBJ1-2,NA,TRBV6-5,CASSYSGGAGVYGYTF
TRBJ2-1,few,TRBV20-1,CSAWNQFNEQFF
TRBJ1-2,NA,TRBV15,CATSAANYGYTF
TRBJ1-5,few,TRBV12-3/TRBV12-4,CAVQGDSNQPQHF
TRBJ2-1,NA,TRBV20-1,CSARVGGTSGRVNEQFF
TRBJ2-3,NA,TRBV2,CASSALLSTDTQYF
TRBJ1-2,NA,TRBV28,CASRPRTGFSYGYTF
TRBJ2-7,NA,TRBV20-1,CSATDPYEQYF
TRBJ2-1,NA,TRBV5-4,CASSPGLESSYNEQFF
TRBJ1-2,NA,TRBV12-3/TRBV12-4,CASRTPGSGYTF
TRBJ2-7,once,TRBV24-1,CATSEGSLEQYF
TRBJ1-6,NA,TRBV7-6,CASSSRTANSPLHF
TRBJ2-1,NA,TRBV7-3,CASSILSQREQFF